The 10 T cell receptor beta chains presented below share a single source sample, sequenced in a study of blood T cell repertoires in COVID-19 (dated by TCRdb to 2020 to 2022). Library creation used the immunoSEQ multiplex PCR assay. Sourced from immuneACCESS, this table was stored by TCRdb with only in-frame sequences that have V and J called. A share of the clones is absent; for the studies checked, an unresolved V gene accounts for under half, and the remainder has no known explanation. The sample table shows 250,000 to 350,000 clones, and approximately 84% are seen once. More than 1.2% of the sample belongs to the ten largest clones. The sequenced sample consisted of peripheral blood. All receptors come from a human donor with COVID-19, enrolled during active disease. The donor label of this sample is uncertain.

This chain uses TRBV10-3 with TRBJ1-5, with D possibly matching TRBD1 (5 bases). The germline V gene has CDR1 ENHRY and CDR2 SYGVKD. The CDR3 has 15 amino acids. V shed 4 bases and J shed 5 bases, with 15 bases lying between them. The CDR3 reads CAISGGGGGDQPQHF. CDR3 nucleotides: TGTGCCATCAGTGGGGGTGGGGGAGGCGATCAGCCCCAGCATTTT.

The CDR3: CATSREWGQGSQPQHF. The DNA for the CDR3 is TGTGCCACCAGCAGAGAATGGGGACAGGGGAGCCAGCCCCAGCATTTT. This chain joins TRBV15 and TRBJ1-5; 10 positions match TRBD1. Germline V lookup: CDR1 LNHNV, CDR2 YYDKDF (reference sequence). The CDR3 is made up of 16 amino acids. Germline trimming cut 0 bases from V and 7 bases from J; bases unmatched to any gene: 6. Looking up the rest from reference TRBV15 and TRBJ1-5 gives the full variable domain: DAMVIQNPRYQVTQFGKPVTLSCSQTLNHNVMYWYQQKSSQAPKLLFHYYDKDFNNEADTPDNFQSRRPNTSFCFLDIRSPGLGDTAMYLCATSREWGQGSQPQHFGDGTRLSIL.

This rearrangement joins TRBV11-2 to TRBJ2-3, with no clear D. This CDR3 is built from 15 residues. V dropped 0 bases and J dropped 2 bases, with 9 bases sitting between them. The germline V gene encodes CDR1 SGHAT and CDR2 FQNNGV. The CDR3 reads CASSLDPRSTDTQYF. The CDR3 DNA is TGTGCCAGCAGCTTAGATCCCAGGTCCACAGATACGCAGTATTTT. The complete variable domain, with remaining parts taken from reference TRBV11-2 and TRBJ2-3, reads EAGVAQSPRYKIIEKRQSVAFWCNPISGHATLYWYQQILGQGPKLLIQFQNNGVVDDSQLPKDRFSAERLKGVDSTLKIQPAKLEDSAVYLCASSLDPRSTDTQYFGPGTRLTVL.

The chain uses TRBV6-6 and TRBJ2-5, with TRBD1 matching 8 bases. Trimming cost V 0 bases and J 4 bases; bases outside gene matches: 4. The CDR3 contains 15 residues. CDR1 is MNHNY and CDR2 is SVGAGI in the germline V gene (reference sequence). The CDR3 coding sequence is TGTGCCAGCAGTTACTCCAGGGGGCTCGGAGAGACCCAGTACTTC. Amino acids: CASSYSRGLGETQYF.

This clone was seen a few times. The chain couples TRBV30 to TRBJ1-1; no clear D. This CDR3 contains 14 residues. The V gene lost 3 bases and the J gene lost 2 bases, with 13 bases spanning the gap. Germline V gives CDR1 GTSNPN, CDR2 SVGIG (reference sequence). The CDR3 DNA follows: TGTGCCTGGAGCGCCCCGCCAGGTAACACTGAAGCTTTCTTT. Its translation: CAWSAPPGNTEAFF. The full variable domain, its missing parts supplied by reference TRBV30 and TRBJ1-1, is SQTIHQWPATLVQPVGSPLSLECTVEGTSNPNLYWYRQAAGRGLQLLFYSVGIGQISSEVPQNLSASRPQDRQFILSSKKLLLSDSGFYLCAWSAPPGNTEAFFGQGTRLTVV.

The V gene is TRBV4-3, the J gene TRBJ1-4; 7 nucleotides line up with TRBD1. Trimming cost V 2 bases and J 8 bases; bases outside gene matches: 11. Germline V lookup: CDR1 LGHNA, CDR2 YSLEER. The CDR3 totals 16 residues. The CDR3 sequence: CASSQSGTGAGEKLFF. CDR3 DNA: TGCGCCAGCAGCCAATCGGGAACAGGGGCAGGCGAAAAACTGTTTTTT.

The chain uses TRBV29-1 and TRBJ2-7; the match to TRBD2 covers 10 bases. The V gene end was trimmed by 4 bases and the J gene end by 4 bases; junction bases not matched to a gene: 4. CDR1 and CDR2 (germline): SQVTM, ANQGSEA. The CDR3 is 13 residues long. This CDR3 reads CSVVGLAAYEQYF. CDR3 bases: TGCAGCGTTGTCGGACTAGCGGCTTACGAGCAGTACTTC.

This chain uses TRBV5-4 with TRBJ1-3; TRBD1 might be the D (5 bases). The CDR3 covers 15 residues. With 0 bases removed from V and 0 bases from J, the gap between germline ends came to 7 bases. CDR1 is SGHNT and CDR2 is YYREEE in the germline V gene (reference sequence). The CDR3, as DNA: TGTGCCAGCAGCTTGGGCACAGGCTCTGGAAACACCATATATTTT. Protein sequence: CASSLGTGSGNTIYF. Based on the CDR3 plus reference TRBV5-4 and TRBJ1-3, the full variable domain is ETGVTQSPTHLIKTRGQQVTLRCSSQSGHNTVSWYQQALGQGPQFIFQYYREEENGRGNFPPRFSGLQFPNYSSELNVNALELDDSALYLCASSLGTGSGNTIYFGEGSWLTVV.

The V call is TRBV5-1, the J call TRBJ2-7; 8 bases are a match to TRBD2. In germline, CDR1 is SGHRS, CDR2 YFSETQ. The CDR3 covers 17 residues. V lost 0 bases and J lost 6; bases outside the gene matches: 14. The CDR3 loop reads CASSLEGLVAGSAEQYF. CDR3 sequence (DNA): TGCGCCAGCAGCTTGGAGGGTTTGGTAGCGGGATCCGCCGAGCAGTACTTC.

This chain connects TRBV28 to TRBJ1-2; possible D gene TRBD1, 6 bases. The CDR3 covers 15 residues. In germline, CDR1 is MDHEN, CDR2 SYDVKM. The V and J ends lost 8 bases and 8 bases respectively, with 24 bases between them. This CDR3 is CASAPGGSGPGGYTF. The CDR3 bases are TGTGCCAGCGCCCCGGGGGGCAGTGGTCCTGGGGGCTACACCTTC.